These 7 T cell receptor beta chains came from one sample sequenced in a study of blood T cell repertoires in COVID-19. Assay used: immunoSEQ multiplex PCR; TCRdb lists only in-frame clones, some missing. The repertoire holds about 180,000 clones, about nine tenths seen once, with approximately 9.4% in the top ten. Input material: PBMCs or T cells enriched from blood (not recorded which). These receptors were obtained from a woman in her late teens or twenties who had recovered from COVID-19.

The J gene is TRBJ2-3, the V gene TRBV28; TRBD2 aligns across 10 bases. CDR1 is MDHEN, CDR2 SYDVKM, per germline. The CDR3 consists of 15 residues. V lost 7 bases to trimming and J lost 4 bases; unmatched junction nucleotides: 8. The CDR3 DNA follows: TGTGCCAGCAAGCCGGGGGGGACTAGCGCAGATACGCAGTATTTT. Translated: CASKPGGTSADTQYF.

This chain links TRBV10-1 with TRBJ2-2; TRBD2 aligns across 7 bases. This CDR3 contains 16 residues. Looked up from germline, CDR1 is WNHNN and CDR2 is SYGVQD (reference sequence). V lost 10 bases and J lost 4; bases outside the gene matches: 15. Written as DNA, the CDR3 is TGCGCCACCTCGACTTATATGTTAGCGGGCACCGGGGAGCTGTTTTTT. Encoded protein: CATSTYMLAGTGELFF.

This clone was counted a few times. The chain recombines TRBV30 with TRBJ2-2; TRBD2 is a possible D gene (6 bases). CDR1 and CDR2 from the germline V gene are GTSNPN and SVGIG (reference sequence). The CDR3 is 15 amino acids. Trimming shortened V by 1 base and J by 2 bases, and 11 bases separated the two germline ends. Here the CDR3 DNA reads TGTGCCTGGAGTGCCCGGAGGGCCAACACCGGGGAGCTGTTTTTT. It yields the protein CAWSARRANTGELFF.

CDR3 region: CASSSSGTTNTEAFF. The CDR3 nucleotides read TGCGCCAGCAGCTCCTCCGGGACAACTAACACTGAAGCTTTCTTT. This chain uses TRBV5-1 with TRBJ1-1; D may be TRBD1 (6 bases). V was pared by 3 bases and J by 2 bases, with 14 bases between. Germline V gives CDR1 SGHRS, CDR2 YFSETQ. CDR3 length equals 15 residues.

The J gene is TRBJ2-5, the V gene TRBV4-3, with D possibly TRBD2 on 5 matching bases. Trimming stripped 3 bases from V and 4 bases from J, with 9 bases between. Germline V gene data show CDR1 as LGHNA and CDR2 as YSLEER. This CDR3 has 13 residues. The CDR3 spells CASSQGGLETQYF. In nucleotides, the CDR3 is TGCGCCAGCAGCCAGGGCGGGTTAGAGACCCAGTACTTC.

V is TRBV5-6 and J is TRBJ2-2; no firm D call. V lost 5 bases to trimming and J lost 0 bases, with 11 bases between them. Germline V CDR1 and CDR2: SGHDT, YYEEEE. The CDR3 extends over 15 amino acids. CDR3 protein: CASSYSHTNTGELFF. CDR3 in DNA: TGTGCCAGCAGTTATAGCCATACGAACACCGGGGAGCTGTTTTTT.

CDR3 sequence (DNA): TGTGCCAGCAGTTACTCCATTTCCGGGACAGCCCAATTGTATAGCAATCAGCCCCAGCATTTT. As protein: CASSYSISGTAQLYSNQPQHF. This rearrangement joins TRBV6-2 or TRBV6-3 to TRBJ1-5; 7 positions match TRBD1. The junction had 17 bases not matched to a gene; V was cut back by 0 bases and J by 0 bases. CDR3 size: 21 residues. Germline V gene lookup returns CDR1 MNHEY and CDR2 SVGEGT.